This T cell receptor beta chain was identified in a study of post-analysis software for immune sequencing data. Study-wide findings and caveats: Significantly lower normalized Chao1 diversity was seen in multiple sclerosis patients than in controls. When patients were compared with controls, a handful of TRBV segments were more frequent, TRBV5-6, TRBV5-1 and TRBV20-1 among them.

The TCR beta cDNA libraries carried unique molecular identifiers. The yield from about 1 to 10 million T cells was around 500,000 cDNA molecules in total. From the PCR reads, TCRdb called clonotypes with MiXCR, one entry per CDR3 protein. The sample includes 650,000 to 850,000 distinct CDR3 sequences, 40% to 55% of them seen just once. The CDR3 sequence is 12 residues long. Between the trimmed V and J ends, which lost 8 bases and 1 base, there was a span of 11 bases. Germline assignment: CDR1 SQVTM and CDR2 ANQGSEA. This clonotype has a handful of counts. Antigen unknown. Sequencing input: blood. The J gene is TRBJ2-5, the V gene TRBV29-1; D call uncertain. The TCR sequence derives from a girl aged 10 to 17 with multiple sclerosis. Here the CDR3 reads CSSLYAQETQYF. CDR3 nucleotides: TGCAGCTCCCTGTACGCCCAAGAGACCCAGTACTTC.